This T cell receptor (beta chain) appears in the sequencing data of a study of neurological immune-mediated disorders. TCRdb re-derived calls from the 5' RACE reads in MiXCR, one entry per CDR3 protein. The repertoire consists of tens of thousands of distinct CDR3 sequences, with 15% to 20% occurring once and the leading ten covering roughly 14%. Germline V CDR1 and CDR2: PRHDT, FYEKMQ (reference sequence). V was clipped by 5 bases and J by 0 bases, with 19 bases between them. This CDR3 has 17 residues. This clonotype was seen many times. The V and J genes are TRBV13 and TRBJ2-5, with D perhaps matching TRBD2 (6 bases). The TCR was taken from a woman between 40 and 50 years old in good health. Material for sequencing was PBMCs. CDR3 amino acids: CASSDQRAGRNQETQYF. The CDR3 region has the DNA TGTGCCAGCAGCGATCAAAGGGCAGGGAGGAACCAAGAGACCCAGTACTTC.